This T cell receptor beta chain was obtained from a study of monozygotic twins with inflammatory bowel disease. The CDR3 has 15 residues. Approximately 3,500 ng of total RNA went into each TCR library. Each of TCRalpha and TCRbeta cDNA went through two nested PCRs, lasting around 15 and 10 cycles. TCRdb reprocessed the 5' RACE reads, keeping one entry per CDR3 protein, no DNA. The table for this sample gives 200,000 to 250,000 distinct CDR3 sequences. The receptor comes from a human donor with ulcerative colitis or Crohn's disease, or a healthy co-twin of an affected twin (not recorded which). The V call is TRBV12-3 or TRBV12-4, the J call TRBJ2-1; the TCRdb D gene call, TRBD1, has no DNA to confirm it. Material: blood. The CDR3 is CASRRAGTGVYEQFF.